This T cell receptor (beta chain) was recovered during a study of T cell clonality in common variable immunodeficiency. Study conclusions and caveats: Compared with controls, CVID subjects had fewer shared TCRbeta clones. Compared with healthy controls, CVID subjects showed increased TCRbeta clonality, mostly in about a third.

Produced via immunoSEQ multiplex PCR; TCRdb's table is partial and in-frame only. The specimen gives tens of thousands of clones without singletons; the ten biggest hold roughly 6.2%. This clone was found many times. Antigen specificity is unknown. With the read ending 3 residues before the CDR3 end, the germline J gene is used to fill in that end. The V gene end was trimmed by 5 bases and the J gene end by 5 bases; junction bases not matched to a gene: 8. Germline V gives CDR1 SGHAT, CDR2 FQNNGV. CDR3 length equals 14 residues. This sequence joins TRBV11-2 and TRBJ1-2; 7 bases line up with TRBD1. Sequenced input: peripheral blood mononuclear cells. This TCR derives from a person aged 18 to 75 in good health. CDR3 sequence: CASSPSMGQYGYTF. Incomplete CDR3 DNA: TGTGCCAGCAGCCCGAGTATGGGACAGTATGGC.